This T cell receptor beta chain was obtained from a study of CD8 T cells in ankylosing spondylitis. Study results and limitations: Relatively scarce in peripheral blood, disease-linked clones were CD8+. Made up of eight highly homologous variants, a TCR beta motif appeared characteristic of ankylosing spondylitis blood. Significant enrichment of disease-linked clones was reportedly seen in matched ankylosing spondylitis synovial fluid.

The CDR3 runs 13 residues. Trimming removed 5 bases at V and 4 bases at J, with 11 bases between. Per germline, CDR1 SEHNR and CDR2 FQNEAQ (reference sequence). There are many counts of this clonotype. Antigen: not known. A quantitative 5'-RACE method, one with molecular barcodes, was used to make TCR beta libraries. TCRdb redid the calling of the 5' RACE reads with MiXCR, one entry per CDR3 protein. The data show fewer than 550,000 distinct CDR3 sequences, about 5.2% seen once. V usage is TRBV7-9 and J usage is TRBJ1-1, with D hard to call. Material: blood, either unsorted or a sorted T cell fraction (not recorded which). The sequence was collected from a male donor with ankylosing spondylitis. DNA for the CDR3: TGTGCCAGCAGCATCCCAGAACTCACTGAAGCTTTCTTT. Encoded protein: CASSIPELTEAFF.